This T cell receptor (beta chain) was observed in a study of yellow fever vaccine responses in identical twins. Notes on the study in general: Twins' vaccine T cell responses reportedly seemed partly convergent and partly personalized.

Of note for this clonotype: Its cognate antigen is unknown.

Germline V lookup: CDR1 LNHDA, CDR2 SQIVND (reference sequence). The CDR3 has 15 residues. Trimming took 7 bases from V and 7 from J, leaving 22 bases between them. Using its own MiXCR run on the RT-PCR reads, TCRdb lists one record per CDR3 protein. Altogether 20,000 or so distinct CDR3 sequences are present, around three quarters being singletons, with the ten largest covering about 2.5%. The sequenced sample was T cells from blood (PBMCs), unsorted or a sorted subset (not recorded which), obtained before or after yellow fever vaccination (not recorded which). The origin of this receptor is a woman aged 18-35 years who received the yellow fever vaccine. The V and J genes are TRBV19 and TRBJ1-2; tentative D call: TRBD1 (5 bases). CDR3 region: CASTRRGSFMSGYTF. The CDR3 nucleotides read TGTGCCAGTACTCGGCGGGGCAGCTTCATGTCTGGCTACACCTTC.